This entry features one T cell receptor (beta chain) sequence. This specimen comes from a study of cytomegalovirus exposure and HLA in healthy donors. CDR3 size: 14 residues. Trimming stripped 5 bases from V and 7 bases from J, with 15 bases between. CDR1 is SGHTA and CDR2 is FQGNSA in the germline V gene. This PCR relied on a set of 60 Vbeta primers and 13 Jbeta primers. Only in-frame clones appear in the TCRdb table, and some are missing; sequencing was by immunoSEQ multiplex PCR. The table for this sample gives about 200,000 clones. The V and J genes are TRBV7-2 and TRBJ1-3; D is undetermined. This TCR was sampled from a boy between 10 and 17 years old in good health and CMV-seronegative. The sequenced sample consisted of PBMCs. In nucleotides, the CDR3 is TGTGCCAGCAGCCCACCCGGGTTGCGGAACACCATATATTTT. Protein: CASSPPGLRNTIYF.